The sequence of this T cell receptor (beta chain) was determined in a study of beta chain features in type 1 diabetes. Study information: Across the samples, 107,917,701 sorted cells were examined in total. Broader study findings: People with Type 1 diabetes carried modestly yet significantly shorter TCRB CDR3s in all four CD4+ subsets. Amplification by PCR could prefer shorter templates, with the same effect in patients and controls. Since sequencing was performed on cDNA, cells with high TCR expression could be over-represented.

V lost 2 bases and J lost 5, with 10 bases in between. The germline gives CDR1 MNHEY, CDR2 SVGAGI. The CDR3 covers 13 residues. Expressed TCRB transcripts were sequenced after all isolated RNA was converted to cDNA. Using immunoSEQ multiplex PCR, the repertoire was profiled, and TCRdb retains in-frame clones only, with some absent. Among some 44,000 clones, just over 50% were seen once, and the ten largest hold roughly 2.1%. Remarks on this clone: Antigen specificity is unknown.

The TCR sequence derives from a young woman in good health. The chain links TRBV6-5 to TRBJ2-7; no clear D. Sequencing used Tregs from blood. The DNA of the CDR3 is TGTGCCAGCAGTTACGGCAGAGGCAACGAGCAGTACTTC. It is translated as CASSYGRGNEQYF.